This TCR beta chain was obtained from a study of T cells in Graves' hyperthyroidism and ophthalmopathy. A NOSPECS grade of at least 4, a Clinical Activity Score of at least 3 and duration under 3 months were recorded in ophthalmopathy patients. TCR beta CDR3 regions were amplified from RNA. During a first-round RT-PCR of the TCR CDR3, the HTBI primer set was used. TCRdb called the multiplex PCR reads again in MiXCR, with one record for every CDR3 protein. The table shows 490,000 or so distinct CDR3 sequences, with approximately 20% occurring only once. The specimen was blood. This receptor was identified in a man aged 35-49 years with Graves' ophthalmopathy.

The CDR3 DNA is TGTGCCAGTAGTATAGGACAGAGCTCCTACAATGAGCAGTTCTTC. This gives the protein CASSIGQSSYNEQFF. This chain joins TRBV19 and TRBJ2-1, with D possibly being TRBD1 (5 bases). V was shortened by 1 base and J by 0 bases, with 7 bases between the two germline ends. There are 15 residues in the CDR3. Germline V gene sequence: CDR1 LNHDA, CDR2 SQIVND (reference sequence).